One sample yielded the 4 T cell receptor beta chains listed below, sequenced in a study of T cells in Graves' hyperthyroidism and ophthalmopathy. The investigators amplified TCR beta CDR3 regions from RNA transcripts. A set of HTBI primers served as the primers for a first-round RT-PCR of the TCR CDR3. One entry per CDR3 protein, called by TCRdb with MiXCR from the multiplex PCR reads. The sample has approximately 330,000 distinct CDR3 sequences; roughly 21% are singletons. The source material was blood. These receptors originate from a woman aged 45-59 years with Graves' hyperthyroidism.

This clonotype was observed at least ten times. J is TRBJ2-7 and V is TRBV20-1; a weak D match, TRBD2 (6 bases). Trimming left V 6 bases short and J 3 bases short, with 27 bases between. Per germline, CDR1 DFQATT and CDR2 SNEGSKA (reference sequence). The CDR3 contains 17 residues. CDR3 loop: CSARRPNFGGGNYEQYF. In nucleotides, the CDR3 is TGCAGTGCCCGCCGGCCTAACTTTGGGGGAGGAAACTACGAGCAGTACTTC.

This clonotype has at least ten counts. The V call is TRBV28, the J call TRBJ1-2; 7 positions match TRBD1. V lost 4 bases and J lost 4; bases outside the gene matches: 6. Germline-derived CDR1 and CDR2 are MDHEN and SYDVKM. The CDR3 sequence is 14 residues long. In DNA form, the CDR3 reads TGTGCCAGCAGTTCCCCGGGACAGCCCTATGGCTACACCTTC. Protein: CASSSPGQPYGYTF.

This clonotype was found many times. The J gene is TRBJ1-2, the V gene TRBV29-1; 9 positions match TRBD1. Germline lookup yields CDR1 SQVTM and CDR2 ANQGSEA. The J segment lost 7 bases and the V segment lost 6 bases, leaving 9 bases of the junction unmatched. The CDR3 runs to 13 residues. The CDR3 here is CSVVTGTGFGYTF. The CDR3 nucleotides are TGCAGCGTGGTTACCGGGACAGGGTTTGGCTACACCTTC.

The genes are TRBV27 and TRBJ2-1; 11 nucleotides match TRBD2. V gave up 5 bases and J gave up 8 bases; unmatched junction bases: 5. The CDR3 spans 14 residues. Germline V gene data show CDR1 as MNHEY and CDR2 as SMNVEV (reference sequence). DNA for the CDR3: TGTGCCAGCAGTGGACTAGCGGGTAGGGATGAGCAGTTCTTC. Protein sequence: CASSGLAGRDEQFF.